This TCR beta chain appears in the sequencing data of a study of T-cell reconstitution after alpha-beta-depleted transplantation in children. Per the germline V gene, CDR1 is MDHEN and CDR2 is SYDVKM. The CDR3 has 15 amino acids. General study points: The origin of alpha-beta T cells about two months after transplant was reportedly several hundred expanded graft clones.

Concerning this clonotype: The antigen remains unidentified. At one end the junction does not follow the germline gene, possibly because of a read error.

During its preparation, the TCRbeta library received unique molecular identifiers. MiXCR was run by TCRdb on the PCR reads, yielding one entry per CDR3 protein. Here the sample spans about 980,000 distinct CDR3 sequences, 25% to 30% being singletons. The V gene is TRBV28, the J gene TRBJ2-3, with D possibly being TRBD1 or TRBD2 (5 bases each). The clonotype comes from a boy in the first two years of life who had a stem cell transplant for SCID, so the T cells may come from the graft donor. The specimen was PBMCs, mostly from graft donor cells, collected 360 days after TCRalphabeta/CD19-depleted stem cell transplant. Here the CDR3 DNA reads TGTGCCAGCAGTTTTGTTGGGGGTCGCACCGATACGCAGTATTTT. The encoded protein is CASSFVGGRTDTQYF. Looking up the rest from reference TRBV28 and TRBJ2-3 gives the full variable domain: DVKVTQSSRYLVKRTGEKVFLECVQDMDHENMFWYRQDPGLGLRLIYFSYDVKMKEKGDIPEGYSVSREKKERFSLILESASTNQTSMYLCASSFVGGRTDTQYFGPGTRLTVL.